This TCR beta chain was sequenced for a study of blood T cell repertoires in COVID-19. As for the study in general: Spain, Italy and the United States supplied samples that represented acute and convalescent COVID-19. T cells, B-cell-depleted T cells, or PBMCs supplied cDNA or gDNA.

Authors' data handling: From reference gene primer amplification, estimates of nucleated cell counts were derived. Assay: immunoSEQ multiplex PCR; the TCRdb copy retains only in-frame clones and omits some. That table gives V, J and clone size, and the DNA gave D and trimming. The table lists approximately 35,000 clones, 80% to 90% of them singletons. There are 13 residues in the CDR3. Germline V gene sequence: CDR1 MNHEY, CDR2 SVGAGI. The V end lost 6 bases, the J end lost 5 bases, and 10 bases lay between the germline ends. This clonotype originated in a human donor in a cohort sampled during active COVID-19. The sample taken for sequencing was peripheral blood. The V call is TRBV6-5, the J call TRBJ1-4, with a possible D match to TRBD1 (6 bases). In DNA form, the CDR3 reads TGTGCCAGCAGGAGGGGGTTGAATGAAAAACTGTTTTTT. Amino acid sequence: CASRRGLNEKLFF.